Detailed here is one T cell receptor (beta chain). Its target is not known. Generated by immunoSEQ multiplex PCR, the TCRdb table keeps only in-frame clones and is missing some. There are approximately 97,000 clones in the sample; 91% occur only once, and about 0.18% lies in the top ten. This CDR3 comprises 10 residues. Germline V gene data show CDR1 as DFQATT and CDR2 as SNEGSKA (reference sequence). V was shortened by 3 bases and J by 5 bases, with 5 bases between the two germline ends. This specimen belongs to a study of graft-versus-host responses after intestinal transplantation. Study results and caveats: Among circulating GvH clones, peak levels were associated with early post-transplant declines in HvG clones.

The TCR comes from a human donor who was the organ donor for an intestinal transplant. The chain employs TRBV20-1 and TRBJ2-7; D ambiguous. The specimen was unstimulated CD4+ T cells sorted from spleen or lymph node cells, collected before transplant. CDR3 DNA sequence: TGCAGTGCTAGTCTCCACGAGCAGTACTTC. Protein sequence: CSASLHEQYF.